This T cell receptor beta chain comes out of a study of vaccination and CD4 T cells after COVID-19. Study-level background: Investigators drew the post-COVID samples a median around 100 days after diagnosis, with a range of 35 to 161. Overlapping spike peptides of SARS-CoV-2, HCoV-NL63, HCoV-OC43 and HCoV-229E were used, and cells were stimulated with them.

The CDR3 covers 12 residues. CDR1 is SNHLY and CDR2 is FYNNEI in the germline V gene. The V end was cut by 8 bases, the J end by 4 bases, with 9 bases between. Treatment reported: roughly 10-day PBMC culture with coronavirus spike peptide pools or control peptides (ViraFEST assay). Before TCRs were sequenced, ViraFEST expanded antigen-specific T cells with peptide pools. Every well contained some 2 million PBMCs, which were grown with approximately 9.6 IU/ml IL-2 and 7.5 to 10 ug/ml peptide pools. This clonotype has only one observation. Antigen: not known. The assay that was used to sequence DNA from cultured CD4+ T cells was the Oncomine TCR Beta short-read assay. TCRdb called the PCR reads again in MiXCR, with one record for every CDR3 protein. The sample shows around 12,000 distinct CDR3 sequences, 55% to 75% of them seen only once.

Sequencing input: CD4+ T cells from blood, cultured in vitro. The origin of this receptor is a human donor who had recovered from COVID-19. The chain is built from TRBV2 and TRBJ1-5; D ambiguous. CDR3 DNA sequence: TGTGCCAGCGGACGGATAAATCAGCCCCAGCATTTT. Translating it yields CASGRINQPQHF.